This T cell receptor (beta chain) was recovered during a study of T cells after posttransplantation cyclophosphamide. Study-level findings and limits: TRB overlap between skin or GI tissue T cells and blood was limited.

TCRdb's table, derived via immunoSEQ multiplex PCR, lists solely in-frame clones and lacks some. The sample has tens of thousands of clones; 95% to 98% are singletons. Per the germline V gene, CDR1 is KGHSH and CDR2 is LQKENI. The V and J ends lost 2 bases and 4 bases respectively, with 14 bases between them. The CDR3 contains 15 residues. Turning to this clone: Its antigen is as yet unknown.

The naive gate required viable CD3+CD4+ or CD3+CD8+ cells with CCR7+CD45RA+CD45RO-CD95-CD27+CD28+ phenotype. The receptor was derived from a man aged 35 to 55 in good health, CMV-negative, and a related stem cell transplant donor. Sequenced: naive CD4+ T cells sorted from PBMCs. The V gene is TRBV18, the J gene TRBJ1-2, with a weak D call TRBD1 (5 bases). The CDR3 reads CASSPGAGELYGYTF. CDR3 nucleotides: TGTGCCAGCTCACCAGGGGCGGGGGAGCTCTATGGCTACACCTTC.